This passage covers 27 T cell receptor beta chains from one sample sequenced in a study of T cell changes during pregnancy in multiple sclerosis. Clones were sequenced by immunoSEQ multiplex PCR, and TCRdb holds only the in-frame ones, with some missing. This table has tens of thousands of clones, approximately 90% appearing once. The sample was CD4+ T cells from peripheral blood mononuclear cells, taken before pregnancy. These receptors came from a female donor with multiple sclerosis, enrolled in a pregnancy study.

The chain's CDR3 is CAIKGADTQYF. The CDR3 DNA reads as TGTGCCATCAAGGGGGCAGATACGCAGTATTTT. The J gene is TRBJ2-3, the V gene TRBV10-3, with D possibly TRBD1 on 6 matching bases. Trimming left V 7 bases short and J 4 bases short, with 6 bases between. This CDR3 contains 11 residues. Germline values: CDR1 ENHRY, CDR2 SYGVKD.

This sequence joins TRBV2 and TRBJ1-2, with TRBD1 identical over 11 bases. Germline V gene lookup returns CDR1 SNHLY and CDR2 FYNNEI. The CDR3 has 15 residues. Trimming at V came to 2 bases and at J to 6 bases, leaving 5 bases not matched to a gene. The CDR3 region has the DNA TGTGCCAGCAGTGAACTGGGACAGGGGGTGGATGGCTACACCTTC. Protein: CASSELGQGVDGYTF.

The chain combines TRBV18 with TRBJ2-7, with no clear D. Germline-derived CDR1 and CDR2 are KGHSH and LQKENI. The CDR3 is 18 residues long. V lost 2 bases and J lost 1, with 21 bases in between. The CDR3 loop reads CASSPEIGRDKDSYEQYF. CDR3 nucleotides: TGTGCCAGCTCACCAGAGATCGGCAGAGACAAGGATTCCTACGAGCAGTACTTC.

The chain carries TRBV5-8 and TRBJ2-3, with D possibly matching TRBD2 (7 bases). V dropped 0 bases and J dropped 4 bases, with 12 bases sitting between them. The CDR3 is made up of 15 amino acids. Germline CDR1 SGHTS, CDR2 YDEGEE. CDR3 sequence (DNA): TGTGCCAGCAGCTTGGAGGGGGGGTCGGCAGATACGCAGTATTTT. It codes for CASSLEGGSADTQYF.

The CDR3 region is CASRITAVPNEKLFF. DNA of the CDR3: TGTGCCAGTAGGATCACAGCAGTCCCTAATGAAAAACTGTTTTTT. The chain carries TRBV19 and TRBJ1-4; D gene ambiguous. The CDR3 contains 15 residues. Trimming took off 6 bases at V and 3 bases at J, with 14 bases between the two ends. The germline V gene encodes CDR1 LNHDA and CDR2 SQIVND (reference sequence).

In regard to this clone: The junction departs from the called germline gene at one end, perhaps through a read error. The J gene is TRBJ1-1, the V gene TRBV28; TRBD1 aligns across 7 bases. The length of the CDR3 is 14 residues. In germline, CDR1 is MDHEN, CDR2 SYDVKM. CDR3 nucleotides: TGTGCCAGTGATGGGACAGCCTTGAACTCTGAAGCTTTCTTT. Protein product: CASDGTALNSEAFF.

This chain uses TRBV14 with TRBJ1-1; unclear D gene. The V gene's germline CDR1 is SGHDN and CDR2 FVKESK. The CDR3 consists of 13 residues. V shed 1 base and J shed 0 bases, with 3 bases lying between them. The CDR3 sequence: CASSQAMNTEAFF. CDR3 in DNA: TGTGCCAGCAGCCAAGCCATGAACACTGAAGCTTTCTTT. Together with reference TRBV14 and TRBJ1-1, the CDR3 gives the full variable domain: EAGVTQFPSHSVIEKGQTVTLRCDPISGHDNLYWYRRVMGKEIKFLLHFVKESKQDESGMPNNRFLAERTGGTYSTLKVQPAELEDSGVYFCASSQAMNTEAFFGQGTRLTVV.

The rearrangement joins TRBV2 to TRBJ1-2, with 7 bases identical to TRBD1. Germline CDR1 SNHLY, CDR2 FYNNEI. CDR3 length equals 14 residues. V shed 6 bases and J 3 bases; nucleotides not matched to a gene: 7. CDR3 protein: CASSARTGYYGYTF. The DNA of the CDR3 is TGTGCCAGCAGCGCCCGGACAGGCTACTATGGCTACACCTTC.

The chain combines TRBV6-6 with TRBJ2-7, with 8 bases aligning to TRBD1. Germline loops: CDR1 MNHNY, CDR2 SVGAGI (reference sequence). This CDR3 spans 13 amino acids. Trimming took 5 bases from V and 2 from J; bases not matched to a gene: 2. CDR3 bases: TGTGCCAGCAGTACACAGGGGGCCTACGAGCAGTACTTC. Its translation is CASSTQGAYEQYF.

The J gene is TRBJ1-5, the V gene TRBV10-3; the D is unclear. Germline V lookup: CDR1 ENHRY, CDR2 SYGVKD. V was trimmed by 1 base and J by 5 bases, leaving 9 bases between them. The length of the CDR3 is 14 residues. The CDR3 loop reads CAISEFSAHQPQHF. The CDR3 DNA sequence: TGTGCCATCAGTGAGTTCAGTGCCCATCAGCCCCAGCATTTT.

The V and J genes are TRBV7-9 and TRBJ2-7; weak D call: TRBD2 (5 bases). The germline V gene encodes CDR1 SEHNR and CDR2 FQNEAQ (reference sequence). This CDR3 contains 16 residues. V lost 5 bases and J 0 bases, leaving 17 bases between the germline ends. The CDR3 DNA follows: TGTGCCAGCAGCGCCGAGGTGATCGGGAACTCCTACGAGCAGTACTTC. Its translation: CASSAEVIGNSYEQYF.

With respect to this clone: The sample holds other DNA sequences that translate to the same CDR3. The chain recombines TRBV30 with TRBJ1-1; no clear D gene. CDR3 size: 13 residues. CDR1 and CDR2 (germline): GTSNPN, SVGIG (reference sequence). V gave up 0 bases and J gave up 2 bases, with 7 bases separating them. The CDR3 sequence is CAWSVRGNTEAFF. The DNA for the CDR3 is TGTGCCTGGAGTGTACGGGGAAACACTGAAGCTTTCTTT.

This clone was observed once. The chain links TRBV2 to TRBJ2-1, with 7 bases aligning to TRBD2. The CDR3 loop spans 13 amino acids. Germline-derived CDR1 and CDR2 are SNHLY and FYNNEI. Germline trimming cut 6 bases from V and 6 bases from J; bases unmatched to any gene: 5. CDR3 DNA sequence: TGTGCCAGCAGGACTAGCTTTAGCAATGAGCAGTTCTTC. Translating gives CASRTSFSNEQFF.

The chain recombines TRBV10-2 with TRBJ1-1; 7 nucleotides align to TRBD1. The CDR3 is 11 residues long. Germline V gene lookup returns CDR1 WSHSY and CDR2 SAAADI. J lost 4 bases, V lost 10 bases, and 3 bases had no gene match. The CDR3 DNA reads TGCGCCACCCAGGGGGGCACTGAAGCTTTCTTT. Residues: CATQGGTEAFF.

The chain couples TRBV5-5 to TRBJ1-5; TRBD1 might be the D (5 bases). Germline V gene lookup returns CDR1 SGHKS and CDR2 YYEKEE (reference sequence). V was pared by 4 bases and J by 6 bases, with 14 bases between. CDR3 length equals 14 residues. CDR3 loop: CASSPYGGFQPQHF. CDR3 bases: TGTGCCAGCAGCCCCTACGGGGGGTTTCAGCCCCAGCATTTT. The variable domain in full, with the rest retrieved from reference TRBV5-5 and TRBJ1-5, is DAGVTQSPTHLIKTRGQQVTLRCSPISGHKSVSWYQQVLGQGPQFIFQYYEKEERGRGNFPDRFSARQFPNYSSELNVNALLLGDSALYLCASSPYGGFQPQHFGDGTRLSIL.

J is TRBJ1-5 and V is TRBV7-2; the D gene is possibly TRBD1 (6 bases). The germline V and J ends were trimmed by 3 bases and 7 bases, with 10 bases remaining between them. Germline CDR1 SGHTA, CDR2 FQGNSA. The CDR3 runs 13 residues. CDR3 DNA sequence: TGTGCCAGCAGCTTCCAGGGGCAACAGCCCCAGCATTTT. Protein product: CASSFQGQQPQHF.

The V gene is TRBV30, the J gene TRBJ1-5, with D hard to call. Germline CDR1 is GTSNPN and CDR2 is SVGIG (reference sequence). The CDR3 sequence is 14 residues long. Between the trimmed V and J ends, which lost 0 bases and 5 bases, there was a span of 11 bases. The CDR3 DNA reads TGTGCCTGGAGTGTACAACACCTCGATCAGCCCCAGCATTTT. Translated: CAWSVQHLDQPQHF.

The rearrangement links TRBV7-8 to TRBJ2-7, with D tentatively TRBD1 (5 bases). The germline V gene has CDR1 SGHVS and CDR2 FQNEAQ. This CDR3 is 14 amino acids long. Trimming cost V 5 bases and J 1 base, with 12 bases left between them. CDR3 loop: CASSPRATSYEQYF. In DNA form, the CDR3 reads TGTGCCAGCAGCCCCAGGGCCACATCCTACGAGCAGTACTTC.

The genes are TRBV11-2 and TRBJ1-2; the D gene is possibly TRBD1 (5 bases). V was pared by 1 base and J by 4 bases, with 10 bases between. The length of the CDR3 is 14 residues. CDR1 SGHAT and CDR2 FQNNGV come from the germline V gene. CDR3 coding DNA: TGTGCCAGCAGCTTAGGTAGACAGACCTATGGCTACACCTTC. Its translation is CASSLGRQTYGYTF.

This chain uses TRBV5-1 with TRBJ2-7, with 8 bases lining up with TRBD1. J lost 4 bases, V lost 4 bases, and 4 bases had no gene match. Looked up from germline, CDR1 is SGHRS and CDR2 is YFSETQ. The CDR3 totals 13 residues. The CDR3 here is CASSHGTGYEQYF. The CDR3 DNA is TGCGCCAGCAGCCATGGGACAGGTTACGAGCAGTACTTC.

This clone was recorded only once. This rearrangement joins TRBV27 to TRBJ2-5; 10 bases agree with TRBD2. The J segment lost 4 bases and the V segment lost 6 bases, leaving 8 bases of the junction unmatched. The CDR3 totals 15 residues. Germline values: CDR1 MNHEY, CDR2 SMNVEV (reference sequence). In nucleotides, the CDR3 is TGTGCCAGCAGAAGCAGCGGGAGGGCCGCAGAGACCCAGTACTTC. It encodes CASRSSGRAAETQYF.

This clone has a single count. This rearrangement joins TRBV7-2 to TRBJ2-2; D gene uncertain. Trimming shortened V by 4 bases and J by 9 bases, and 12 bases separated the two germline ends. CDR1 and CDR2 (germline): SGHTA, FQGNSA. The CDR3 spans 13 residues. CDR3 loop: CASSSSLGRELFF. The DNA of the CDR3 is TGTGCCAGCAGCTCCTCGTTGGGCCGGGAGCTGTTTTTT.

The genes are TRBV7-9 and TRBJ2-1; 12 bases fit TRBD2. V lost 5 bases and J lost 8; bases outside the gene matches: 10. CDR3 length equals 16 residues. Germline CDR1 is SEHNR and CDR2 is FQNEAQ (reference sequence). The CDR3 DNA follows: TGTGCCAGCAGCGTCGGACGGACTAGCGGGGCCGATGAGCAGTTCTTC. Its translation is CASSVGRTSGADEQFF.

This clone was counted only a few times. V and J are TRBV6-5 and TRBJ1-1; D is unclear. Germline loops: CDR1 MNHEY, CDR2 SVGAGI. The CDR3 has 13 amino acids. V lost 5 bases, J lost 10 bases, and 17 bases lay in between. CDR3 residues: CASSPTSRRVAFF. CDR3 sequence (DNA): TGTGCCAGCAGTCCTACCAGCAGGAGGGTAGCTTTCTTT.

This sequence joins TRBV9 and TRBJ2-7; TRBD1 aligns across 11 bases. Germline CDR1 SGDLS, CDR2 YYNGEE. There are 15 residues in the CDR3. V shed 4 bases, J shed 3 bases, and the junction held 6 bases outside the gene matches. Here the CDR3 reads CASSQGTGGFYEQYF. CDR3 in DNA: TGTGCCAGCAGCCAAGGGACAGGGGGGTTCTACGAGCAGTACTTC.

The chain has TRBV15 and TRBJ1-1; 10 nucleotides match TRBD1. CDR3 length equals 16 residues. After removal of 0 bases from V and 3 bases from J, the junction contained 4 bases not matched to a gene. CDR1 is LNHNV and CDR2 is YYDKDF in the germline V gene (reference sequence). The CDR3: CATSRDGGQGDTEAFF. The CDR3 DNA reads as TGTGCCACCAGCAGAGATGGTGGACAGGGGGACACTGAAGCTTTCTTT.

The chain employs TRBV30 and TRBJ1-4; D gene unclear. The CDR3 is 12 residues long. Germline CDR1 GTSNPN, CDR2 SVGIG (reference sequence). The V gene lost 2 bases and the J gene lost 8 bases, with 9 bases spanning the gap. CDR3: CAWSPLREKLFF. The CDR3 DNA reads TGTGCCTGGAGTCCCCTCAGGGAAAAACTGTTTTTT.